This T cell receptor (beta chain) was observed in a study of technical replicates of blood from a few donors. Only in-frame clones appear in the TCRdb table, and some are missing; sequencing was by immunoSEQ multiplex PCR. Here the sample spans over 10,000 clones, around 91% being singletons. The CDR3 extends over 15 amino acids. Germline CDR1 MNHNS, CDR2 SASEGT. The V segment lost 5 bases and the J segment 10 bases; nucleotides outside the gene matches: 10. This TCR derives from a human donor in good health. The material sequenced was PBMCs. The gene calls are TRBV6-1 and TRBJ2-1; 11 bases are shared with TRBD2. The chain's CDR3 is CASSSSLLAGVEQFF. Here the CDR3 DNA reads TGTGCCAGCAGTTCATCCTTACTAGCGGGAGTAGAGCAGTTCTTC.